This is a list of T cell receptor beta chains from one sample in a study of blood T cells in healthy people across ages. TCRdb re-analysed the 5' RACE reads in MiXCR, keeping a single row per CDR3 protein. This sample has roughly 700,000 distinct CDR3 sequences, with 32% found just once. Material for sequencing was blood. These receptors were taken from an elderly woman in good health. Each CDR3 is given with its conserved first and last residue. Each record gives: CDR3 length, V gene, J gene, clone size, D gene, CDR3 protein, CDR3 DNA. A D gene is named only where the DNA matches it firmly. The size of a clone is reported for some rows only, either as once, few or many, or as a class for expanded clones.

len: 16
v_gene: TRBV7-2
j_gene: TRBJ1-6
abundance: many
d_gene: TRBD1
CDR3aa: CASSYDRGPKNSPLHF
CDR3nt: TGTGCCAGCAGCTATGACAGGGGTCCTAAGAATTCACCCCTCCACTTT

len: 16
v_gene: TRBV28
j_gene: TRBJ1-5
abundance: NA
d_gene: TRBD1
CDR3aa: CASRNTGEGSNQPQHF
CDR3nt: TGTGCCAGCAGGAACACAGGGGAAGGGAGCAATCAGCCCCAGCATTTT

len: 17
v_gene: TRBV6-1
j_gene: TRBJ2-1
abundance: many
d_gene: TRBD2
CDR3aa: CASSDQSGGAGANEQFF
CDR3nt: TGTGCCAGCAGTGACCAGAGCGGGGGGGCCGGAGCCAATGAGCAGTTCTTC

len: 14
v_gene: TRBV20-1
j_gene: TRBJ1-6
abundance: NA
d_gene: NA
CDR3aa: CSARDIQGRSPLHF
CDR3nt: TGCAGTGCTAGAGATATCCAGGGACGATCACCCCTCCACTTT

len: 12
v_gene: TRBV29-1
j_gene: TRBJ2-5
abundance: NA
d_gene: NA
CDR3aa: CSVDGAQQTQYF
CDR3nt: TGCAGCGTTGATGGCGCCCAGCAGACCCAGTACTTC

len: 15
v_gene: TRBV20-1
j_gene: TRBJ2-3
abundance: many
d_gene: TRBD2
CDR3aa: CSAYRTSGGTDTQYF
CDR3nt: TGCAGTGCCTATCGGACTAGCGGGGGCACAGATACGCAGTATTTT

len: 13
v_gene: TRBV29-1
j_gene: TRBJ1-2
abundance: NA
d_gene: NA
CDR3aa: CSVEHFGNYGYTF
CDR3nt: TGCAGCGTTGAACATTTTGGGAACTATGGCTACACCTTC

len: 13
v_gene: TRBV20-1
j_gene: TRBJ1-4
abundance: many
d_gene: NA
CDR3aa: CSSLRQTDEKLFF
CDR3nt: TGCAGTTCGTTACGACAGACAGATGAAAAACTGTTTTTT

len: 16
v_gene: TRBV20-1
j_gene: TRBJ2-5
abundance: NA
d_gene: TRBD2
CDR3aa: CSARGGTSEVEETQYF
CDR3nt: TGCAGTGCTAGGGGGGGGACTAGCGAGGTAGAAGAGACCCAGTACTTC

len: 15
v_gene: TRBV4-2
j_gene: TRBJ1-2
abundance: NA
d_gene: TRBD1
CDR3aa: CASSLSPGGPYGYTF
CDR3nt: TGTGCCAGCAGCCTGTCCCCAGGGGGCCCCTATGGCTACACCTTC

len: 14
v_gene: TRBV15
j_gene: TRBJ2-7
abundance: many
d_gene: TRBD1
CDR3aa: CATSRVDRGSLQYF
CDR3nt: TGTGCCACCAGCAGAGTCGACAGGGGGTCTCTTCAGTACTTC

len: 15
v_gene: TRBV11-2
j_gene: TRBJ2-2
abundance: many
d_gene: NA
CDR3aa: CASSLDSSRTGELFF
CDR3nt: TGTGCCAGCAGCTTAGACAGCTCGAGGACCGGGGAGCTGTTTTTT

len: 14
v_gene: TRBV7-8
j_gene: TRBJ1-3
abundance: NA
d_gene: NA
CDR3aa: CASSLGISGNTIYF
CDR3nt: TGTGCCAGCAGCTTGGGGATCTCTGGAAACACCATATATTTT

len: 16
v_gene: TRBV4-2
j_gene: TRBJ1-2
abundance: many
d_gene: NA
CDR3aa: CASSQGGDTGGYGYTF
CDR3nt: TGTGCCAGCAGCCAAGGGGGGGACACCGGTGGCTATGGCTACACCTTC

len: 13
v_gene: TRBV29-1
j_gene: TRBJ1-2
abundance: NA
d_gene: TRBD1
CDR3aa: CSVVGTANYGYTF
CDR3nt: TGCAGCGTAGTTGGGACAGCTAACTATGGCTACACCTTC

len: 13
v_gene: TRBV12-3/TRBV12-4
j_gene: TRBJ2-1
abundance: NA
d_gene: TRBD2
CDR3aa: CASSTVAGSQQFF
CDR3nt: TGTGCCAGCAGCACAGTAGCGGGCTCCCAGCAGTTCTTC

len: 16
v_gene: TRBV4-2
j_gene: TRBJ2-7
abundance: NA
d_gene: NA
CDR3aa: CASSQEGPGLSNEQYF
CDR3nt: TGTGCCAGCAGCCAGGAGGGCCCAGGCCTCAGCAACGAGCAGTACTTC

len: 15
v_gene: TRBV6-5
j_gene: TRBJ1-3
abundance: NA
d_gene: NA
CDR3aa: CASSPTSFSGNTIYF
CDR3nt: TGTGCCAGCAGTCCAACATCGTTCTCTGGAAACACCATATATTTT

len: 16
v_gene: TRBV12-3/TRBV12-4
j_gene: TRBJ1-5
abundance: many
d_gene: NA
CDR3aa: CASSHTRDSPNQPQHF
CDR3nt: TGTGCCAGCAGTCACACTCGCGACAGTCCCAATCAGCCCCAGCATTTT

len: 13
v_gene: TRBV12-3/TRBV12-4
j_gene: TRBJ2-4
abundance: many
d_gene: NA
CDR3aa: CASSDPAKNIQYF
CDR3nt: TGTGCCAGCAGCGACCCAGCCAAAAACATTCAGTACTTC

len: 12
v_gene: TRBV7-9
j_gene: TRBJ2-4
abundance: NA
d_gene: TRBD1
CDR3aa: CASSLGQGAWYF
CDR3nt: TGTGCCAGCAGTCTAGGACAGGGGGCGTGGTACTTC

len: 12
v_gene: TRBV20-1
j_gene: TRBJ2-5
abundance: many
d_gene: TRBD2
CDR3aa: CSAAGGGETQYF
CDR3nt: TGCAGTGCCGCGGGGGGAGGAGAGACCCAGTACTTC

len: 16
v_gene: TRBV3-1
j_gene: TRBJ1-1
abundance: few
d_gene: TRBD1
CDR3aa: CASSQDRTGLNTEAFF
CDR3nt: TGTGCCAGCAGCCAAGACAGGACAGGGTTGAACACTGAAGCTTTCTTT

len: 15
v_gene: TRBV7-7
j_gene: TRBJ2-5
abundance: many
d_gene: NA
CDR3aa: CASSLRRAGQETQYF
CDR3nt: TGTGCCAGCAGCTTAAGGCGCGCGGGGCAAGAGACCCAGTACTTC

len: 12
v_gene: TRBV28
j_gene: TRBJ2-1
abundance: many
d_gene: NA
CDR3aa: CASSLTHNEQFF
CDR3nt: TGTGCCAGCAGTCTTACCCACAATGAGCAGTTCTTC

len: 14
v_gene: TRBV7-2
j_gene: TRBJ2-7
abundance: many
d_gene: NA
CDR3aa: CASSGGGRAYEQYF
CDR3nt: TGTGCCAGCAGCGGGGGGGGGCGGGCCTACGAGCAGTACTTC

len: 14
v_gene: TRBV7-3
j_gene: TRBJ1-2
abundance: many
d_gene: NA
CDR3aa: CASSPSGTNYGYTF
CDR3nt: TGTGCCAGCAGCCCAAGTGGCACTAACTATGGCTACACCTTC

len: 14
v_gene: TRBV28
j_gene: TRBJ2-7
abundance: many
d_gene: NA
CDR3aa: CASSRGTLSYEQYF
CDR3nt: TGTGCCAGCAGCCGCGGGACGTTATCCTACGAGCAGTACTTC